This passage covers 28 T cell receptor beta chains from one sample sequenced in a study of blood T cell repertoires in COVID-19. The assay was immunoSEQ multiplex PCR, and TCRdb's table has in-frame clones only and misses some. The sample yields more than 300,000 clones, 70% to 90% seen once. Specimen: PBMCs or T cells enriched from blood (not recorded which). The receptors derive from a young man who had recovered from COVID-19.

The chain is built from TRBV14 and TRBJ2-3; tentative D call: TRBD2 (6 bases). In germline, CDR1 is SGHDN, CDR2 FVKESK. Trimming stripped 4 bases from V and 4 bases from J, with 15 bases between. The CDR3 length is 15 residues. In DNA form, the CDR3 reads TGTGCCAGCAGCCTATACGGGAGAGGGTCAGATACGCAGTATTTT. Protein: CASSLYGRGSDTQYF.

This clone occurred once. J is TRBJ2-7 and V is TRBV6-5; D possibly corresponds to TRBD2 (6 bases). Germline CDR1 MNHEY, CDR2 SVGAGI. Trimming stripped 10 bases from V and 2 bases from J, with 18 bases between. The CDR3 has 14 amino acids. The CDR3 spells CAITRIGGTYEQYF. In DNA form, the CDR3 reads TGTGCCATCACACGTATCGGGGGAACCTACGAGCAGTACTTC.

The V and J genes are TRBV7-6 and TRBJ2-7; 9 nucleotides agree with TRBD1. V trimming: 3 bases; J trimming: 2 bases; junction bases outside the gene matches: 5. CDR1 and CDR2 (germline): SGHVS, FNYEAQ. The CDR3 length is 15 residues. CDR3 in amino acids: CASSLQGQGPYEQYF. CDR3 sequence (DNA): TGTGCCAGCAGCTTGCAGGGACAGGGACCCTACGAGCAGTACTTC.

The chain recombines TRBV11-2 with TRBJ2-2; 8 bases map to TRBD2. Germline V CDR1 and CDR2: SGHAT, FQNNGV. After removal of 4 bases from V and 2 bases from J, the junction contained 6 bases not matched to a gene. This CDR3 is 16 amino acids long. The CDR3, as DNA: TGTGCCAGCAGCTCAATTAGCGGGGTAAACACCGGGGAGCTGTTTTTT. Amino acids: CASSSISGVNTGELFF. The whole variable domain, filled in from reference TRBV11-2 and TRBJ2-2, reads EAGVAQSPRYKIIEKRQSVAFWCNPISGHATLYWYQQILGQGPKLLIQFQNNGVVDDSQLPKDRFSAERLKGVDSTLKIQPAKLEDSAVYLCASSSISGVNTGELFFGEGSRLTVL.

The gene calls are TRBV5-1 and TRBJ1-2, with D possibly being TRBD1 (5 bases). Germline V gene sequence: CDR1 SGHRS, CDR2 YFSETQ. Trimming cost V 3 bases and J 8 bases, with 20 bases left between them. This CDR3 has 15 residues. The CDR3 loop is CASSSMGQARGGYTF. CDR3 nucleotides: TGCGCCAGCAGCTCTATGGGGCAGGCCCGGGGGGGCTACACCTTC.

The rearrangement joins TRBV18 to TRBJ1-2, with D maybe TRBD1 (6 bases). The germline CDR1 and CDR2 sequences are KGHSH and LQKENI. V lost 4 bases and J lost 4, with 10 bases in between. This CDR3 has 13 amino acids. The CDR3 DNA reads TGTGCCAGCTCACTAGACAGGAGCTATGGCTACACCTTC. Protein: CASSLDRSYGYTF.

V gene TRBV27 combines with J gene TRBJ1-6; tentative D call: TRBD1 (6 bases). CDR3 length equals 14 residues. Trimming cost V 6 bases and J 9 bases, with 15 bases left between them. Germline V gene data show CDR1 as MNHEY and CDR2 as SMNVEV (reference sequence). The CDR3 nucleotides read TGTGCCAGCAGGAGGGGGGGGCTAATTTCACCCCTCCACTTT. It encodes CASRRGGLISPLHF.

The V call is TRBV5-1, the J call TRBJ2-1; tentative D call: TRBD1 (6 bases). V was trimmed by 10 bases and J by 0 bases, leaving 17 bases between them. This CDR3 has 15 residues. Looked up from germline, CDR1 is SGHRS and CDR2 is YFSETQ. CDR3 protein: CAVSALGASYNEQFF. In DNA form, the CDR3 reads TGCGCCGTGTCAGCCTTGGGGGCCTCCTACAATGAGCAGTTCTTC.

The CDR3: CASSYGTGGYGYTF. As DNA, the CDR3 is TGTGCCAGCAGCTACGGGACAGGGGGCTATGGCTACACCTTC. The chain is built from TRBV6-4 and TRBJ1-2; 11 bases map to TRBD1. This CDR3 spans 14 amino acids. The germline gives CDR1 MRHNA, CDR2 SNTAGT. The V segment lost 6 bases and the J segment 4 bases; nucleotides outside the gene matches: 4.

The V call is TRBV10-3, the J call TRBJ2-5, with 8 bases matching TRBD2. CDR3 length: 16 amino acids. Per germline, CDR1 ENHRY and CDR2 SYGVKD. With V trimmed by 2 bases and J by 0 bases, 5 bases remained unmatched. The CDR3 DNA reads TGTGCCATCAGTGAGATCGGGGGGGGTCACCAAGAGACCCAGTACTTC. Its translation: CAISEIGGGHQETQYF.

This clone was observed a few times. DNA for the CDR3: TGTGCCAGCAGCTTAGGACACAGGGGGCGCGACTATGGCTACACCTTC. It specifies CASSLGHRGRDYGYTF. V usage is TRBV11-3 and J usage is TRBJ1-2, with 9 positions matching TRBD1. J was trimmed by 3 bases and V by 1 base; bases with no gene match: 6. This CDR3 comprises 16 residues. The germline V gene encodes CDR1 SGHNT and CDR2 YENEEA. The whole variable domain, filled in from reference TRBV11-3 and TRBJ1-2, reads EAGVVQSPRYKIIEKKQPVAFWCNPISGHNTLYWYLQNLGQGPELLIRYENEEAVDDSQLPKDRFSAERLKGVDSTLKIQPAELGDSAVYLCASSLGHRGRDYGYTFGSGTRLTVV.

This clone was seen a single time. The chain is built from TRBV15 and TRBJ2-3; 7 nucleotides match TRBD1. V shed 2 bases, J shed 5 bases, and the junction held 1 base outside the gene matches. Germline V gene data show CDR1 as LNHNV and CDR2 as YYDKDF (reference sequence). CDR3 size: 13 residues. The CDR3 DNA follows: TGTGCCACCAGCAGACGACAGGGAGATACGCAGTATTTT. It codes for CATSRRQGDTQYF.

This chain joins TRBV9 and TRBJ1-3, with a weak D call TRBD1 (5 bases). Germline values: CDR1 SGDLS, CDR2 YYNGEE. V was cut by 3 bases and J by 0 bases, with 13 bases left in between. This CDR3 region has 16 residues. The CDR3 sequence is CASSAGLKGSGNTIYF. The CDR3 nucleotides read TGTGCCAGCAGCGCAGGGCTCAAGGGCTCTGGAAACACCATATATTTT.

This CDR3 is CSVTSGTGGNYGYTF. Written as DNA, the CDR3 is TGCAGCGTTACCTCCGGGACAGGGGGGAACTATGGCTACACCTTC. The rearrangement joins TRBV29-1 to TRBJ1-2; TRBD1 matches at 11 bases. V lost 5 bases to trimming and J lost 2 bases; unmatched junction nucleotides: 7. This CDR3 region has 15 residues. CDR1 SQVTM and CDR2 ANQGSEA come from the germline V gene.

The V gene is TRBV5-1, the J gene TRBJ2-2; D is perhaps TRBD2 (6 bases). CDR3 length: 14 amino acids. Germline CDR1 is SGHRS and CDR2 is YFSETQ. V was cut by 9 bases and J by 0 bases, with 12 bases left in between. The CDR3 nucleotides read TGCGCCAACTCGGGACTTTCGAACACCGGGGAGCTGTTTTTT. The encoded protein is CANSGLSNTGELFF.

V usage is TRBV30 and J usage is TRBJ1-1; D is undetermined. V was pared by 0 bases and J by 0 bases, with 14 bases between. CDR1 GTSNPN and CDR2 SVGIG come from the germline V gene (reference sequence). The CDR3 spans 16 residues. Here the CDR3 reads CAWSVPFGGMNTEAFF. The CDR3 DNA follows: TGTGCCTGGAGTGTACCCTTCGGAGGAATGAACACTGAAGCTTTCTTT. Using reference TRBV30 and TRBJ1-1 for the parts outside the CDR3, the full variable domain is SQTIHQWPATLVQPVGSPLSLECTVEGTSNPNLYWYRQAAGRGLQLLFYSVGIGQISSEVPQNLSASRPQDRQFILSSKKLLLSDSGFYLCAWSVPFGGMNTEAFFGQGTRLTVV.

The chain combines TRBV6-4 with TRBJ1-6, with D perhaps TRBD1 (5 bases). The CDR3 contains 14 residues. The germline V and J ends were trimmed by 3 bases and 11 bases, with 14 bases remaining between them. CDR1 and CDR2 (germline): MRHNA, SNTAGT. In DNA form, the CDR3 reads TGTGCCAGCAGTGAGGGCCCAAAGGGGACACCCCTCCACTTT. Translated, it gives CASSEGPKGTPLHF.

The CDR3 loop is CASSWTGDNYGYTF. DNA of the CDR3: TGTGCCAGTAGTTGGACAGGAGACAACTATGGCTACACCTTC. This rearrangement joins TRBV19 to TRBJ1-2; TRBD1 agrees at 7 bases. Trimming cost V 5 bases and J 2 bases; bases outside gene matches: 5. The CDR3 contains 14 residues. Germline V gives CDR1 LNHDA, CDR2 SQIVND (reference sequence).

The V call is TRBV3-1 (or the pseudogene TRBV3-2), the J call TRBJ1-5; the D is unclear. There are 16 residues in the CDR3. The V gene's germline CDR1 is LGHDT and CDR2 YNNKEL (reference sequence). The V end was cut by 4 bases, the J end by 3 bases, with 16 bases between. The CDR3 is CASSPFTPTANQPQHF. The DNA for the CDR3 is TGTGCCAGCAGCCCCTTTACTCCGACTGCCAATCAGCCCCAGCATTTT.

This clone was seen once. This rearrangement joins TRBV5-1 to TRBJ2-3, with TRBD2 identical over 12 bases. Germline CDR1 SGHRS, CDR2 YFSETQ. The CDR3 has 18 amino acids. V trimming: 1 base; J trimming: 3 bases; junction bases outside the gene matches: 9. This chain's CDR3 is CASSLFGPTSGRTDTQYF. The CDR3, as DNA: TGCGCCAGCAGCTTGTTCGGACCGACTAGCGGGAGAACAGATACGCAGTATTTT.

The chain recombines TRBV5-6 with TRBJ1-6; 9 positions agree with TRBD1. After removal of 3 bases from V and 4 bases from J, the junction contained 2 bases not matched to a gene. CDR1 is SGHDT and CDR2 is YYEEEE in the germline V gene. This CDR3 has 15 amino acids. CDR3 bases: TGTGCCAGCAGCTCCGGGACAGGGTATAATTCACCCCTCCACTTT. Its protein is CASSSGTGYNSPLHF.

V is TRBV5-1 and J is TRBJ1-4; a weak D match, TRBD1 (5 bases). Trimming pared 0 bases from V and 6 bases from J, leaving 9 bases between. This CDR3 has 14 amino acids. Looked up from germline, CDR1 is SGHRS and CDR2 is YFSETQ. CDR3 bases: TGCGCCAGCAGCTTGGGACAGTTGGATGAAAAACTGTTTTTT. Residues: CASSLGQLDEKLFF.

The CDR3 reads CASSLGGTQYF. CDR3 sequence (DNA): TGCGCCAGCAGCCTAGGGGGGACCCAGTACTTC. This chain connects TRBV4-1 to TRBJ2-5, with D perhaps TRBD1 (6 bases). Germline CDR1 is MGHRA and CDR2 is YSYEKL. V lost 4 bases to trimming and J lost 7 bases, with 7 bases between them. This CDR3 has 11 amino acids.

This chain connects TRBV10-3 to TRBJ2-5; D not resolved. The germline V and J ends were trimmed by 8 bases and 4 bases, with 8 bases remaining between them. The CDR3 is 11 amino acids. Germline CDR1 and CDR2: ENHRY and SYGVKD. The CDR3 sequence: CAIGRLETQYF. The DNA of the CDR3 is TGTGCCATCGGGCGTTTAGAGACCCAGTACTTC.

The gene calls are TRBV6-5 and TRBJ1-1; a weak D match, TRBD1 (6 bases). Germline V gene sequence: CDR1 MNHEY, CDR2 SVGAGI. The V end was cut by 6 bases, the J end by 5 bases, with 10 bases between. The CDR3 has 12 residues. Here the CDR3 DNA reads TGTGCCAGCAGGAACCAGGGGACTGAAGCTTTCTTT. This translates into CASRNQGTEAFF.

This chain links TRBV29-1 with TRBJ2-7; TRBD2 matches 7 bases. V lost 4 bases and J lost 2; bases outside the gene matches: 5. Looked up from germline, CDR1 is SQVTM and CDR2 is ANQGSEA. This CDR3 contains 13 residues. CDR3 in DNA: TGCAGCGTTGGAACAGCGGGACCCTACGAGCAGTACTTC. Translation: CSVGTAGPYEQYF.

The CDR3 loop is CASSLGAGGRTDTQYF. The DNA for the CDR3 is TGTGCCAGCAGCTTAGGGGCGGGGGGACGCACAGATACGCAGTATTTT. V and J are TRBV11-2 and TRBJ2-3, with 8 positions matching TRBD2. Germline trimming cut 1 base from V and 1 base from J; bases unmatched to any gene: 4. This CDR3 is 16 amino acids long. From germline, CDR1 is SGHAT and CDR2 FQNNGV.

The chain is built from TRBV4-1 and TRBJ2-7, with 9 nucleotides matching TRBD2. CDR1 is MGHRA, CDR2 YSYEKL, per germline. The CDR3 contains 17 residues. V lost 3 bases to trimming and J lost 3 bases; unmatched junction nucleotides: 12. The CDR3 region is CASSQLIRLAGSYEQYF. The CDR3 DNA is TGCGCCAGCAGCCAGCTCATTAGGCTAGCGGGGAGCTACGAGCAGTACTTC.